These T cell receptor beta chains were read from a single sample in a study of OX40 agonist ivuxolimab in advanced cancers. Profiled with immunoSEQ multiplex PCR; TCRdb holds only in-frame clones, not every one. Here the sample spans around 100,000 clones, roughly 90% being singletons. Material: CD4+ or CD8+ T cells sorted from blood, obtained in a trial of the OX40 agonist ivuxolimab. The receptors were sampled from an adult with an advanced solid tumor such as melanoma, head and neck, liver or kidney cancer. The CDR3 runs from the conserved cysteine through the conserved F or W. The D gene is left open where the match is weak. Part of the rows lack a size; the others show once, few, many or a class for expanded clones.

v_call: TRBV14; cdr3_length: 15; j_call: TRBJ2-7; d_call: -; clone_size: -; cdr3_aa: CASSQGGGRRGEQYF; cdr3_nt: TGTGCCAGCAGCCAAGGGGGGGGGCGAAGGGGCGAGCAGTACTTC
v_call: TRBV5-1; cdr3_length: 13; j_call: TRBJ2-5; d_call: -; clone_size: -; cdr3_aa: CASSLVGQETQYF; cdr3_nt: TGCGCCAGCAGCTTGGTAGGTCAAGAGACCCAGTACTTC
v_call: TRBV4-2; cdr3_length: 17; j_call: TRBJ2-5; d_call: TRBD2; clone_size: -; cdr3_aa: CASSQVGLAGGGETQYF; cdr3_nt: TGTGCCAGCAGCCAAGTTGGATTAGCGGGGGGTGGAGAGACCCAGTACTTC
v_call: TRBV9; cdr3_length: 17; j_call: TRBJ1-2; d_call: TRBD1; clone_size: -; cdr3_aa: CASSVEGQPVIPYGYTF; cdr3_nt: TGTGCCAGCAGCGTAGAGGGACAGCCAGTAATCCCCTATGGCTACACCTTC
v_call: TRBV21-1; cdr3_length: 16; j_call: TRBJ2-3; d_call: -; clone_size: -; cdr3_aa: CASSATSALCADTQYF; cdr3_nt: TGTGCCAGCAGCGCCACTAGCGCCCTTTGCGCAGATACGCAGTATTTT
v_call: TRBV6-1; cdr3_length: 17; j_call: TRBJ2-7; d_call: TRBD2; clone_size: -; cdr3_aa: CASSAGTSWGRGYEQYF; cdr3_nt: TGTGCCAGCAGTGCCGGGACTAGCTGGGGAAGGGGCTACGAGCAGTACTTC
v_call: TRBV7-9; cdr3_length: 16; j_call: TRBJ2-2; d_call: -; clone_size: -; cdr3_aa: CASSHGRNSNTGELFF; cdr3_nt: TGTGCCAGCAGCCACGGACGGAATTCGAACACCGGGGAGCTGTTTTTT
v_call: TRBV14; cdr3_length: 15; j_call: TRBJ2-1; d_call: TRBD1; clone_size: -; cdr3_aa: CASSQVGTGTNEQFF; cdr3_nt: TGTGCCAGCAGCCAGGTCGGGACAGGGACTAATGAGCAGTTCTTC
v_call: TRBV15; cdr3_length: 15; j_call: TRBJ2-7; d_call: TRBD2; clone_size: -; cdr3_aa: CATSRGAGAPYEQYF; cdr3_nt: TGTGCCACCAGCAGAGGAGCGGGGGCTCCCTACGAGCAGTACTTC
v_call: TRBV19; cdr3_length: 15; j_call: TRBJ2-3; d_call: -; clone_size: -; cdr3_aa: CASSIDRGRGDTQYF; cdr3_nt: TGTGCCAGTAGTATAGATCGGGGAAGAGGGGATACGCAGTATTTT
v_call: TRBV10-3; cdr3_length: 14; j_call: TRBJ2-7; d_call: -; clone_size: -; cdr3_aa: CAISDRSSSYEQYF; cdr3_nt: TGTGCCATCAGTGATAGATCGTCTTCCTACGAGCAGTACTTC
v_call: TRBV5-1; cdr3_length: 14; j_call: TRBJ1-2; d_call: TRBD1; clone_size: -; cdr3_aa: CASSSTRGNYGYTF; cdr3_nt: TGCGCCAGCAGCTCCACCAGGGGGAACTATGGCTACACCTTC
v_call: TRBV6-5; cdr3_length: 13; j_call: TRBJ1-2; d_call: TRBD1; clone_size: -; cdr3_aa: CASALQGAHGYTF; cdr3_nt: TGTGCCAGCGCTCTCCAGGGGGCGCATGGCTACACCTTC
v_call: TRBV10-3; cdr3_length: 15; j_call: TRBJ2-2; d_call: TRBD2; clone_size: -; cdr3_aa: CATKPGTTNTGELFF; cdr3_nt: TGTGCCACCAAACCCGGGACTACGAACACCGGGGAGCTGTTTTTT
v_call: TRBV19; cdr3_length: 15; j_call: TRBJ1-5; d_call: -; clone_size: -; cdr3_aa: CASSTTRGGAGPQHF; cdr3_nt: TGTGCCAGTAGTACCACCCGAGGGGGGGCGGGACCCCAGCATTTT
v_call: TRBV25-1; cdr3_length: 13; j_call: TRBJ1-5; d_call: -; clone_size: -; cdr3_aa: CASSKGGDQPQHF; cdr3_nt: TGTGCCAGCAGTAAGGGTGGGGATCAGCCCCAGCATTTT
v_call: TRBV9; cdr3_length: 14; j_call: TRBJ2-2; d_call: -; clone_size: once; cdr3_aa: CASSLIFGTGELFF; cdr3_nt: TGTGCCAGCAGTCTAATTTTCGGCACCGGGGAGCTGTTTTTT
v_call: TRBV30; cdr3_length: 13; j_call: TRBJ2-5; d_call: -; clone_size: -; cdr3_aa: CAWSVGQKETQYF; cdr3_nt: TGTGCCTGGAGTGTTGGGCAGAAAGAGACCCAGTACTTC
v_call: TRBV6-1; cdr3_length: 17; j_call: TRBJ1-3; d_call: -; clone_size: -; cdr3_aa: CASSEGTAGLSGNTIYF; cdr3_nt: TGTGCCAGCAGTGAAGGGACCGCCGGCCTCTCTGGAAACACCATATATTTT
v_call: TRBV25-1; cdr3_length: 12; j_call: TRBJ1-4; d_call: -; clone_size: few; cdr3_aa: CASSEPNEKLFF; cdr3_nt: TGTGCCAGCAGTGAACCGAATGAAAAACTGTTTTTT
v_call: TRBV11-3; cdr3_length: 15; j_call: TRBJ2-2; d_call: -; clone_size: once; cdr3_aa: CASSLDGGASGELFF; cdr3_nt: TGTGCCAGCAGCTTAGATGGAGGGGCCTCCGGGGAGCTGTTTTTT
v_call: TRBV29-1; cdr3_length: 12; j_call: TRBJ2-5; d_call: -; clone_size: -; cdr3_aa: CSARGRGETQYF; cdr3_nt: TGCAGCGCTCGGGGGAGAGGAGAGACCCAGTACTTC
v_call: TRBV4-1; cdr3_length: 15; j_call: TRBJ1-6; d_call: -; clone_size: -; cdr3_aa: CASSQDGTYNSPLHF; cdr3_nt: TGCGCCAGCAGCCAAGACGGGACCTATAATTCACCCCTCCACTTT
v_call: TRBV2; cdr3_length: 11; j_call: TRBJ2-1; d_call: -; clone_size: -; cdr3_aa: CATREYNEQFF; cdr3_nt: TGTGCCACCAGGGAATACAATGAGCAGTTCTTC
v_call: TRBV18; cdr3_length: 13; j_call: TRBJ1-2; d_call: -; clone_size: -; cdr3_aa: CASSPRFDYGYTF; cdr3_nt: TGTGCCAGCTCACCACGGTTTGACTATGGCTACACCTTC
v_call: TRBV6-5; cdr3_length: 13; j_call: TRBJ1-2; d_call: -; clone_size: -; cdr3_aa: CASSEAGTTLGAF; cdr3_nt: TGTGCCAGCAGTGAAGCGGGAACGACCCTTGGGGCCTTC
v_call: TRBV5-4; cdr3_length: 17; j_call: TRBJ2-3; d_call: -; clone_size: -; cdr3_aa: CASSLRGWGRSTDTQYF; cdr3_nt: TGTGCCAGCAGCTTGAGGGGGTGGGGCCGCAGCACAGATACGCAGTATTTT
v_call: TRBV19; cdr3_length: 14; j_call: TRBJ1-5; d_call: -; clone_size: -; cdr3_aa: CASMKEYSNQPQHF; cdr3_nt: TGTGCCAGTATGAAAGAATATAGCAATCAGCCCCAGCATTTT
v_call: TRBV19; cdr3_length: 16; j_call: TRBJ1-1; d_call: -; clone_size: -; cdr3_aa: CASNFWQGRGVTEAFF; cdr3_nt: TGTGCCAGTAATTTTTGGCAGGGCCGAGGCGTCACTGAAGCTTTCTTT
v_call: TRBV27; cdr3_length: 11; j_call: TRBJ1-5; d_call: -; clone_size: -; cdr3_aa: CASGLTLPQHF; cdr3_nt: TGTGCCAGCGGATTGACGCTGCCCCAGCATTTT
v_call: TRBV4-1; cdr3_length: 15; j_call: TRBJ2-2; d_call: -; clone_size: -; cdr3_aa: CASSQDRAGTGELFF; cdr3_nt: TGCGCCAGCAGCCAAGATAGGGCCGGCACCGGGGAGCTGTTTTTT
v_call: TRBV5-1; cdr3_length: 16; j_call: TRBJ1-5; d_call: TRBD1; clone_size: -; cdr3_aa: CASSLGGQGKNQPQHF; cdr3_nt: TGCGCCAGCAGCTTGGGCGGACAGGGTAAAAATCAGCCCCAGCATTTT
v_call: TRBV19; cdr3_length: 14; j_call: TRBJ2-7; d_call: -; clone_size: -; cdr3_aa: CASSISRRVNEQYF; cdr3_nt: TGTGCCAGTAGTATATCCAGACGAGTCAACGAGCAGTACTTC
v_call: TRBV27; cdr3_length: 16; j_call: TRBJ2-1; d_call: TRBD2; clone_size: -; cdr3_aa: CASSLSSGRTYNEQFF; cdr3_nt: TGTGCCAGCAGTTTATCTAGCGGGCGTACCTACAATGAGCAGTTCTTC
v_call: TRBV7-9; cdr3_length: 13; j_call: TRBJ2-7; d_call: TRBD2; clone_size: -; cdr3_aa: CASSLGDYYEQYF; cdr3_nt: TGTGCCAGCAGCTTAGGGGACTACTACGAGCAGTACTTC
v_call: TRBV7-9; cdr3_length: 14; j_call: TRBJ2-3; d_call: TRBD2; clone_size: -; cdr3_aa: CASREAGTKDTQYF; cdr3_nt: TGTGCCAGCAGGGAGGCAGGGACTAAAGATACGCAGTATTTT
v_call: TRBV6-1; cdr3_length: 13; j_call: TRBJ2-2; d_call: -; clone_size: -; cdr3_aa: CASLPGTTGELFF; cdr3_nt: TGTGCCAGTCTACCCGGGACCACCGGGGAGCTGTTTTTT
v_call: TRBV5-4; cdr3_length: 14; j_call: TRBJ2-1; d_call: -; clone_size: -; cdr3_aa: CASSREGSQDEQFF; cdr3_nt: TGTGCCAGCAGCCGCGAAGGGTCGCAGGATGAGCAGTTCTTC
v_call: TRBV7-8; cdr3_length: 13; j_call: TRBJ2-5; d_call: -; clone_size: few; cdr3_aa: CASSPPGAETQYF; cdr3_nt: TGTGCCAGCAGCCCACCGGGGGCGGAGACCCAGTACTTC
v_call: TRBV27; cdr3_length: 15; j_call: TRBJ1-1; d_call: TRBD1; clone_size: -; cdr3_aa: CASSLRTGANTEAFF; cdr3_nt: TGTGCCAGCAGTTTAAGGACAGGGGCGAACACTGAAGCTTTCTTT
v_call: TRBV4-1; cdr3_length: 16; j_call: TRBJ1-2; d_call: -; clone_size: -; cdr3_aa: CASSQPGRAKDYGYTF; cdr3_nt: TGCGCCAGCAGCCAGCCGGGACGGGCTAAGGACTATGGCTACACCTTC
v_call: TRBV19; cdr3_length: 15; j_call: TRBJ2-7; d_call: TRBD2; clone_size: -; cdr3_aa: CASSSWTSGSYEQYF; cdr3_nt: TGTGCCAGTAGTAGTTGGACTAGCGGCTCCTACGAGCAGTACTTC
v_call: TRBV30; cdr3_length: 13; j_call: TRBJ1-2; d_call: -; clone_size: -; cdr3_aa: CARDGQGFYGYTF; cdr3_nt: TGTGCCAGGGATGGGCAGGGATTCTATGGCTACACCTTC
v_call: TRBV4-1; cdr3_length: 15; j_call: TRBJ2-5; d_call: -; clone_size: -; cdr3_aa: CASSQDGGLQETQYF; cdr3_nt: TGCGCCAGCAGCCAAGATGGCGGCCTCCAAGAGACCCAGTACTTC
v_call: TRBV29-1; cdr3_length: 14; j_call: TRBJ1-2; d_call: TRBD1; clone_size: few; cdr3_aa: CSVEGGQGGNGYTF; cdr3_nt: TGCAGCGTTGAGGGGGGACAGGGAGGGAATGGCTACACCTTC
v_call: TRBV2; cdr3_length: 14; j_call: TRBJ1-4; d_call: -; clone_size: -; cdr3_aa: CASRTVATNEKLFF; cdr3_nt: TGTGCCAGCAGGACCGTTGCAACTAATGAAAAACTGTTTTTT
v_call: TRBV4-1; cdr3_length: 15; j_call: TRBJ2-3; d_call: TRBD2; clone_size: -; cdr3_aa: CASSQQSSGTDTQYF; cdr3_nt: TGCGCCAGCAGCCAACAGTCTAGCGGTACAGATACGCAGTATTTT
v_call: TRBV19; cdr3_length: 13; j_call: TRBJ2-3; d_call: -; clone_size: -; cdr3_aa: CASSSFYTDTQYF; cdr3_nt: TGTGCCAGTAGTTCATTCTACACAGATACGCAGTATTTT
v_call: TRBV6-4; cdr3_length: 15; j_call: TRBJ2-6; d_call: -; clone_size: -; cdr3_aa: CASSQELGGANVLTF; cdr3_nt: TGTGCCAGCAGTCAAGAGTTGGGCGGGGCCAACGTCCTGACTTTC
v_call: TRBV5-1; cdr3_length: 17; j_call: TRBJ1-3; d_call: TRBD1; clone_size: once; cdr3_aa: CASSLLTGGGSGNTIYF; cdr3_nt: TGCGCCAGCAGCTTGCTCACAGGGGGAGGCTCTGGAAACACCATATATTTT
v_call: TRBV7-8; cdr3_length: 12; j_call: TRBJ1-1; d_call: -; clone_size: -; cdr3_aa: CASSLPGGEAFF; cdr3_nt: TGTGCCAGCAGCTTGCCGGGGGGCGAAGCTTTCTTT
v_call: TRBV9; cdr3_length: 14; j_call: TRBJ1-5; d_call: TRBD1; clone_size: -; cdr3_aa: CASNGGQSNQPQHF; cdr3_nt: TGTGCCAGCAACGGGGGACAGAGCAATCAGCCCCAGCATTTT
v_call: TRBV7-3; cdr3_length: 19; j_call: TRBJ1-3; d_call: -; clone_size: -; cdr3_aa: CASSLTIVTLGGVRNTIYF; cdr3_nt: TGTGCCAGCAGCTTAACGATTGTGACGTTAGGGGGAGTGCGGAACACCATATATTTT